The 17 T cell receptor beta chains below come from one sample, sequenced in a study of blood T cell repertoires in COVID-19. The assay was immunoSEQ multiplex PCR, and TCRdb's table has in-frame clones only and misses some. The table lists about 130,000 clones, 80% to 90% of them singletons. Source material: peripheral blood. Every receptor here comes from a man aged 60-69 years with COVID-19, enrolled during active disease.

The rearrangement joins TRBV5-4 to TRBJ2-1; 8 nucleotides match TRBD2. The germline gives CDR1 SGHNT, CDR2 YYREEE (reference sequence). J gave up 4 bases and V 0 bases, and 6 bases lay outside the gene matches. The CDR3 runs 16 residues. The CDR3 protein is CASSLAGAGGYNEQFF. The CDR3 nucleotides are TGTGCCAGCAGCTTGGCCGGGGCGGGGGGATACAATGAGCAGTTCTTC.

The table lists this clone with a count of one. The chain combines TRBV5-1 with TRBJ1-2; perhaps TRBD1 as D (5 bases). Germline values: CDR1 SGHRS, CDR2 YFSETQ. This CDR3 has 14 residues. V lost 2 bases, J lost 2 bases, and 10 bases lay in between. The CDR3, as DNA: TGCGCCAGCAGCTTTGCGGGGGAGAACTATGGCTACACCTTC. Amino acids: CASSFAGENYGYTF.

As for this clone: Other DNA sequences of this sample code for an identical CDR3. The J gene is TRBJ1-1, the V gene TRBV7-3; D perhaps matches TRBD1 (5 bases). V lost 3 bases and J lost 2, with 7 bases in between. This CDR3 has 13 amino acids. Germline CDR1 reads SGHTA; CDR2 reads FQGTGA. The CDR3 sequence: CASSFGGNTEAFF. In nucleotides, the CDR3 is TGTGCCAGCAGCTTCGGGGGTAACACTGAAGCTTTCTTT.

The CDR3 spells CASSLRDSPIIGSPLHF. CDR3 in DNA: TGTGCCAGTAGTCTGAGGGATTCTCCTATAATCGGTTCACCCCTCCACTTT. The genes are TRBV19 and TRBJ1-6, with no clear D. The germline gives CDR1 LNHDA, CDR2 SQIVND (reference sequence). The V end was cut by 5 bases, the J end by 9 bases, with 23 bases between. The CDR3 totals 17 residues.

The CDR3 is CASSQDMAGAYRGLNEQFF. CDR3 in DNA: TGCGCCAGCAGCCAAGATATGGCTGGGGCTTACAGGGGATTGAATGAGCAGTTCTTC. The rearrangement joins TRBV4-3 to TRBJ2-1; 7 nucleotides agree with TRBD1. V shed 0 bases, J shed 7 bases, and the junction held 18 bases outside the gene matches. The CDR3 consists of 19 residues. Germline V gene data show CDR1 as LGHNA and CDR2 as YSLEER.

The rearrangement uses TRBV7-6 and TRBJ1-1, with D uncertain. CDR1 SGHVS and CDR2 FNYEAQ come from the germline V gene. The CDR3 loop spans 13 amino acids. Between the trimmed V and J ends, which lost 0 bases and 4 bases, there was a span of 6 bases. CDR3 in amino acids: CASSLARTTEAFF. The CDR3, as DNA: TGTGCCAGCAGCTTAGCGCGTACCACTGAAGCTTTCTTT.

CDR3 DNA sequence: TGCGCCAGCAGCCCAAACCCCGCAGGGGCAGAATCACCCCTCCACTTT. The encoded protein is CASSPNPAGAESPLHF. This chain joins TRBV5-1 and TRBJ1-6, with a tentative D call TRBD1 (6 bases). V dropped 4 bases and J dropped 10 bases, with 21 bases sitting between them. The V gene's germline CDR1 is SGHRS and CDR2 YFSETQ. CDR3 length: 16 residues.

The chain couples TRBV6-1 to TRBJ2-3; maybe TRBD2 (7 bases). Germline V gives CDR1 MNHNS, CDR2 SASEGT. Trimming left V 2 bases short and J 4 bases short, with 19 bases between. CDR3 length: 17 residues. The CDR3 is CASSESGGRGSADTQYF. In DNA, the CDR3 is TGTGCCAGCAGTGAATCGGGGGGAAGGGGGAGCGCAGATACGCAGTATTTT.

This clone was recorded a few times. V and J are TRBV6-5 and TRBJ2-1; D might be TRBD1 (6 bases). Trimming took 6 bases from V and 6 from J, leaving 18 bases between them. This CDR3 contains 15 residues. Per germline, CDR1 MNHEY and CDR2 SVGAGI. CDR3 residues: CASRDPGHPSNEQFF. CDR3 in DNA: TGTGCCAGCAGGGACCCGGGACACCCCTCCAATGAGCAGTTCTTC.

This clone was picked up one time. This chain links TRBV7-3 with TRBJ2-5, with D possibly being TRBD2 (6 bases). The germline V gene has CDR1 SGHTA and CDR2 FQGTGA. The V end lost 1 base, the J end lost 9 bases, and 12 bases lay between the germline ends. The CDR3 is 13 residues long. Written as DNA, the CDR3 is TGTGCCAGCAGCTTAAACCCGTCGGGGGCCCAGTACTTC. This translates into CASSLNPSGAQYF.

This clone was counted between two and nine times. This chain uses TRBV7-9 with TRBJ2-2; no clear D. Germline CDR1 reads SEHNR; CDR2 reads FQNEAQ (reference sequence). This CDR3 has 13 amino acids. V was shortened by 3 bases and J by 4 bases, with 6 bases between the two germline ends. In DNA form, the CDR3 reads TGTGCCAGCAGCTTTAGTTCCACCGGGGAGCTGTTTTTT. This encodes CASSFSSTGELFF.

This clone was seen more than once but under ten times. CDR3 DNA sequence: TGTGCCAGCAGCTTAGAGGGGACAGGGAGGAACACCATATATTTT. This translates into CASSLEGTGRNTIYF. The chain couples TRBV13 to TRBJ1-3; 9 bases map to TRBD1. V gave up 1 base and J gave up 7 bases; unmatched junction bases: 5. There are 15 residues in the CDR3. Germline V gene data show CDR1 as PRHDT and CDR2 as FYEKMQ (reference sequence).

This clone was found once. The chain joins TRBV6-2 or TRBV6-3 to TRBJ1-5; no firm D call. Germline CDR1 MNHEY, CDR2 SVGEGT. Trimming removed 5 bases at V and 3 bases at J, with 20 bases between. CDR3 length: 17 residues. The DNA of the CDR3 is TGTGCCAGCAGTCCCCCTCGGGGTGGGCAAAACAATCAGCCCCAGCATTTT. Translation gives CASSPPRGGQNNQPQHF.

CDR3 DNA sequence: TGTGCCAGCAGCAAACAGGGGTTCGGGGCCAACGTCCTGACTTTC. Amino acid sequence: CASSKQGFGANVLTF. This chain connects TRBV6-2 or TRBV6-3 to TRBJ2-6; the match to TRBD1 covers 7 bases. The length of the CDR3 is 15 residues. J gave up 4 bases and V 6 bases, and 6 bases lay outside the gene matches. Looked up from germline, CDR1 is MNHEY and CDR2 is SVGEGT.

The CDR3: CAIRTDRDEKLFF. The CDR3 DNA follows: TGTGCCATCAGAACGGACAGGGATGAAAAACTGTTTTTT. V usage is TRBV10-3 and J usage is TRBJ1-4; 8 bases match TRBD1. J gave up 6 bases and V 6 bases, and 3 bases lay outside the gene matches. The CDR3 runs to 13 residues. The V gene's germline CDR1 is ENHRY and CDR2 SYGVKD.

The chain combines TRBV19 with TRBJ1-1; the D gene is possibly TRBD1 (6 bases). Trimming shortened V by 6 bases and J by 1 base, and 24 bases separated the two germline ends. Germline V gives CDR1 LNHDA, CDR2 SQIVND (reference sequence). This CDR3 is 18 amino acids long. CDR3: CASSPTQGTALRNTEAFF. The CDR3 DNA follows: TGTGCCAGTAGCCCCACCCAGGGGACGGCCTTGAGGAACACTGAAGCTTTCTTT.

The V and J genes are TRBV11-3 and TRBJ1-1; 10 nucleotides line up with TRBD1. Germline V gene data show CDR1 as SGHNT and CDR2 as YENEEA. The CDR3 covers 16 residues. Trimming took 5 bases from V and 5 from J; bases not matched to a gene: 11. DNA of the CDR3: TGTGCCAGCAGCCCGGGATTGGGGACAGGGGAAACTGAAGCTTTCTTT. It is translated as CASSPGLGTGETEAFF. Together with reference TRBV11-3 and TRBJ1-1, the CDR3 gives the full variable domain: EAGVVQSPRYKIIEKKQPVAFWCNPISGHNTLYWYLQNLGQGPELLIRYENEEAVDDSQLPKDRFSAERLKGVDSTLKIQPAELGDSAVYLCASSPGLGTGETEAFFGQGTRLTVV.